The 3 T cell receptor beta chains in this list originate from one sample, sequenced in a study of control samples from healthy donors and cancer patients. The protocol was immunoSEQ multiplex PCR, while the TCRdb copy is restricted to in-frame clones and leaves out a portion. The sample has about 72,000 clones, 80% to 95% seen once; the top ten hold 5% to 6.5%. Input material: blood. The receptors derive from an older woman in good health.

This chain's CDR3 is CASGGQGQETQYF. CDR3 in DNA: TGTGCCAGTGGGGGACAGGGGCAAGAGACCCAGTACTTC. This rearrangement joins TRBV19 to TRBJ2-5, with 10 bases lining up with TRBD1. CDR3 length: 13 residues. Per the germline V gene, CDR1 is LNHDA and CDR2 is SQIVND (reference sequence). J lost 2 bases, V lost 8 bases, and 2 bases had no gene match.

The V gene is TRBV28, the J gene TRBJ1-3; the D gene is possibly TRBD1 (5 bases). V shed 3 bases and J shed 7 bases, with 10 bases lying between them. This CDR3 region has 13 residues. From germline, CDR1 is MDHEN and CDR2 SYDVKM. DNA of the CDR3: TGTGCCAGCAGTTTGTCCAGGGCCAACACCATATATTTT. Its protein product is CASSLSRANTIYF.

The chain couples TRBV27 to TRBJ1-6; D uncertain. V was trimmed by 5 bases and J by 9 bases, leaving 11 bases between them. Looked up from germline, CDR1 is MNHEY and CDR2 is SMNVEV (reference sequence). This CDR3 has 13 amino acids. The CDR3 loop is CASSLRQISPLHF. Here the CDR3 DNA reads TGTGCCAGCAGTCTCCGACAAATTTCACCCCTCCACTTT.